This TCR beta chain came from a study of cytomegalovirus exposure and HLA in healthy donors. A multiplex PCR was run with 60 Vbeta primers and 13 Jbeta primers. Clones were sequenced by immunoSEQ multiplex PCR, and TCRdb holds only the in-frame ones, with some missing. In the table there are 150,000 to 200,000 clones, approximately 78% of which are singletons. J lost 4 bases, V lost 5 bases, and 8 bases had no gene match. This CDR3 contains 16 residues. Looked up from germline, CDR1 is SQVTM and CDR2 is ANQGSEA. V is TRBV29-1 and J is TRBJ2-1; 13 nucleotides align to TRBD2. The TCR sequence derives from a male donor in good health and CMV-seronegative. The sample comprised PBMCs. This CDR3 is CSVRTSGSSGYNEQFF. CDR3 in DNA: TGCAGCGTTCGGACTAGCGGGAGCAGCGGGTACAATGAGCAGTTCTTC.